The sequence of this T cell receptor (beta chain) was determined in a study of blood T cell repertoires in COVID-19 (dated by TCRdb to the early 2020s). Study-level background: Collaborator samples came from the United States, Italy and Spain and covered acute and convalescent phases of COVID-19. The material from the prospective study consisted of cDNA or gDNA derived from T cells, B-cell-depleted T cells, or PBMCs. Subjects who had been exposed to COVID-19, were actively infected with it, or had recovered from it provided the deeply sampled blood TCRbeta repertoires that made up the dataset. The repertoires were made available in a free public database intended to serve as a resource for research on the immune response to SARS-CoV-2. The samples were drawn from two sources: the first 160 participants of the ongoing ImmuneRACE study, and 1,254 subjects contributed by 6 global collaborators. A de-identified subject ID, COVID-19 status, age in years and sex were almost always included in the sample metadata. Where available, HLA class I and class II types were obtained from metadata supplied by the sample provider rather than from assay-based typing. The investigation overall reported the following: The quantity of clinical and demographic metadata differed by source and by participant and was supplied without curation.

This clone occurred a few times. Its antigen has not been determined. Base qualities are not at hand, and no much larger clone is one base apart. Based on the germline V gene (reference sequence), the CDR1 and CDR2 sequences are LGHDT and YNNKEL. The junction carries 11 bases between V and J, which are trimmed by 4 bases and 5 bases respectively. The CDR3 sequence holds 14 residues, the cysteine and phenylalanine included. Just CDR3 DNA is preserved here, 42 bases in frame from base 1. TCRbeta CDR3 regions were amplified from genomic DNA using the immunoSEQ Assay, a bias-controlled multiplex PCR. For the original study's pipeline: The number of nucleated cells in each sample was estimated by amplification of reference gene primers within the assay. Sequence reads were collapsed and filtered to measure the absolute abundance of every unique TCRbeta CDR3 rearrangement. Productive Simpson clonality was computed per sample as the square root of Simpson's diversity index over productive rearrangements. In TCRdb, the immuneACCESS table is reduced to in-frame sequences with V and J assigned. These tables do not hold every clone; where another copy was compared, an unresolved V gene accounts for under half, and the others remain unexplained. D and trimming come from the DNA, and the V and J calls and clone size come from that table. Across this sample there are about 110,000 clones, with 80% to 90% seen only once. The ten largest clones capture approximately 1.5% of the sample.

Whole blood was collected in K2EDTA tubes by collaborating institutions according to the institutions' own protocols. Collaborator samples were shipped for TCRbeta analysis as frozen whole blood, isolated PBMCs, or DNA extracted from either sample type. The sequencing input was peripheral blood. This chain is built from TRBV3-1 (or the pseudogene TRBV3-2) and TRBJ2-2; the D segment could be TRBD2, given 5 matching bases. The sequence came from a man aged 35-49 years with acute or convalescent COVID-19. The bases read TGTGCCAGCAGCCGAACCACGGGAACCGGGGAGCTGTTTTTT. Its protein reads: CASSRTTGTGELFF.